This TCR beta chain stems from a study of CD8+ T cells in alopecia areata. As for this clone: Its target is not known.

Sequencing used cDNA as its template, made by extracting RNA and reverse transcribing it. Method: immunoSEQ multiplex PCR; TCRdb's copy keeps in-frame clones and lacks some. The sample carries just over 150,000 clones, about 51% recorded once. Study-wide results and limits: Scalp sequencing also captures normal skin's resident alphabeta T cells. Patients displayed less clarity in TCR sharing than mice, a finding possibly related to HLA. More clonal than normal scalp was lesional scalp, particularly alopecia totalis/universalis.

V gave up 8 bases and J gave up 6 bases, with 18 bases separating them. CDR3 length: 14 residues. Germline V gives CDR1 MNHEY, CDR2 SVGAGI. Alopecia areata patients had lesional scalp punch biopsies and peripheral blood taken from them. The material was CD8+ T cells sorted from blood, obtained at week 0. The chain links TRBV6-5 to TRBJ2-3; a possible D gene is TRBD2 (5 bases). The receptor was isolated from a human donor with alopecia areata. The CDR3: CASWASFNLDTQYF. In DNA, the CDR3 is TGTGCCAGCTGGGCTAGCTTTAATTTGGATACGCAGTATTTT.